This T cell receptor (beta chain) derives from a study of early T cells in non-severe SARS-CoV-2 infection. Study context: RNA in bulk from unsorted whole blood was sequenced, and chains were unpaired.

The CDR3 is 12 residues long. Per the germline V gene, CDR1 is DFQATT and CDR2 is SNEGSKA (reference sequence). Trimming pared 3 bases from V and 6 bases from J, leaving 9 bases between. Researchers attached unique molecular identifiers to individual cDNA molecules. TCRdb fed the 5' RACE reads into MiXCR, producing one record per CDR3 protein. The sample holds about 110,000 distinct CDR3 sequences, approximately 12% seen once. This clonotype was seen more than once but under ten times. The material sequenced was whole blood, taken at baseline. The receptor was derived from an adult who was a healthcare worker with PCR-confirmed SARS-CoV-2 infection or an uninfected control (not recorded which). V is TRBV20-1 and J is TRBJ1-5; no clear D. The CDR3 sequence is CSASQSGQPQHF. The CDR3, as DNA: TGCAGTGCTAGTCAAAGTGGTCAGCCCCAGCATTTT.